In this sample, the clone carrying this T cell receptor (beta chain) turned up a few times. Its antigen is currently unknown. Reverse transcription of all isolated RNA meant that expressed TCRB transcripts were sequenced. TCRdb's table, derived via immunoSEQ multiplex PCR, lists solely in-frame clones and lacks some. This sample has under 550,000 clones, with roughly 11% found just once. This sample was taken from a study of beta chain features in type 1 diabetes. For the study at large: Taken together, all samples contributed 107,917,701 examined sorted cells.

General study findings and limits: The study notes PCR might favor shorter templates equally in patients and controls. Shorter TCRB CDR3s, moderately but significantly so, were found in Type 1 diabetes patients in all four CD4+ subsets.

Once sorted, every population was more than 98% pure. Germline CDR1 reads SGHTA; CDR2 reads FQGNSA. The CDR3 runs to 13 residues. V lost 5 bases and J lost 3, with 11 bases in between. The genes are TRBV7-2 and TRBJ2-7; D assignment may be TRBD1 or TRBD2 (5 bases each). Sequenced sample: naive CD4+ T cells from blood. This sequence originates from a woman aged 18-29 years in good health. DNA of the CDR3: TGTGCCAGCAGCCACAGGAGCGGCTACGAGCAGTACTTC. Its protein product is CASSHRSGYEQYF.